This TCR beta chain comes out of a study of patients and donors after allogeneic stem cell transplantation. The germline gives CDR1 DFQATT, CDR2 SNEGSKA (reference sequence). CDR3 length: 14 residues. Trimming stripped 3 bases from V and 5 bases from J, with 14 bases between. Each CDR3 protein gets one entry after TCRdb re-called the RT-PCR reads with MiXCR. The sample holds 20,000 to 30,000 distinct CDR3 sequences; around 7.9% are singletons and the top ten take 45% to 60%. The chain is built from TRBV20-1 and TRBJ2-1, with D perhaps being TRBD1 or TRBD2 (5 bases each). Sequencing was done on a sample of blood, either unsorted or a sorted T cell fraction (not recorded which). This clonotype was sampled from a human donor who was either an allogeneic HSCT recipient or a stem cell or donor lymphocyte infusion donor (not recorded which). It is not recorded whose cells these are; they may come from a transplant donor. CDR3 region: CSASIPGRDNEQFF. The CDR3, as DNA: TGCAGTGCTAGCATTCCGGGACGCGACAATGAGCAGTTCTTC.